This T cell receptor (beta chain) was identified during a study of shared clonotypes between healthy human individuals. Overall study context: The plates for each donor numbered three CD4 naive, three CD4 memory, two CD8 naive and one CD8 memory.

With regard to this clone: Its specificity is not known.

The method was immunoSEQ multiplex PCR; TCRdb's version includes in-frame clones alone and lacks a portion of them. This table holds 550,000 to 800,000 clones, about 90% found once. Study-wide points: In the sorted subsets, rarefaction showed sequencing was incomplete despite large depth.

The sequence came from a man in his late teens or twenties in good health. Some clones in this sample may be carry-over from other donors' samples. Sequenced material: memory CD8+ T cells from PBMCs. As to subset: CD45RO+ cells pooled with CCR7-negative TemRA cells.

The CDR3 loop is CASSLGYGLAGAEQYF. The CDR3 DNA is TGTGCCAGCAGCTTGGGATACGGACTAGCGGGAGCCGAGCAGTACTTC. The chain carries TRBV7-2 and TRBJ2-7, with TRBD2 matching over 13 bases. The CDR3 has 16 residues. In germline, CDR1 is SGHTA, CDR2 FQGNSA. V lost 3 bases and J lost 6; bases outside the gene matches: 8.